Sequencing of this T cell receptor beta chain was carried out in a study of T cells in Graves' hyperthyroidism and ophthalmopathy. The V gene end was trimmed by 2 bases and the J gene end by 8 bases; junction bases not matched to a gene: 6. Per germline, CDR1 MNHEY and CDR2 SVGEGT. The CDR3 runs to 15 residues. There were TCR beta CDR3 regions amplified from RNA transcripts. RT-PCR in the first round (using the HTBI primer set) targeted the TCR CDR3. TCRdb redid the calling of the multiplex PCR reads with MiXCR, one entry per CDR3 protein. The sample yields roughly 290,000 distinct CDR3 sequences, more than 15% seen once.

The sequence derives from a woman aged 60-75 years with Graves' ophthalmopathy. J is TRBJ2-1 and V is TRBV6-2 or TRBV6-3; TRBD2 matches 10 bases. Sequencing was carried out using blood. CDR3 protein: CASSYLTSGKDEQFF. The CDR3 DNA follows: TGTGCCAGCAGTTACCTAACTAGCGGGAAGGATGAGCAGTTCTTC.